These 8 T cell receptor beta chains originate from one sample sequenced in a study of blood T cell repertoires in COVID-19. The method was immunoSEQ multiplex PCR; TCRdb's version includes in-frame clones alone and lacks a portion of them. The data contain about 130,000 clones, 81% of them singletons. The sample consisted of peripheral blood. The receptor source for this set is a woman aged 45-65 years with acute or convalescent COVID-19.

This clone has more than one count but fewer than ten. The genes are TRBV4-2 and TRBJ1-4; the D gene is possibly TRBD1 (6 bases). V shed 1 base and J shed 8 bases, with 14 bases lying between them. This CDR3 region has 15 residues. Germline values: CDR1 LGHNA, CDR2 YNFKEQ. The CDR3 is CASSQVGYQGEKLFF. As DNA, the CDR3 is TGTGCCAGCAGCCAAGTCGGATACCAGGGGGAAAAACTGTTTTTT.

V gene TRBV2 combines with J gene TRBJ2-3, with D possibly TRBD2 on 6 matching bases. Trimming removed 3 bases at V and 1 base at J, with 8 bases between. The CDR3 spans 14 residues. Germline V lookup: CDR1 SNHLY, CDR2 FYNNEI. This CDR3 is CASSDWRGTDTQYF. The CDR3 coding sequence is TGTGCCAGCAGTGATTGGAGGGGCACAGATACGCAGTATTTT.

The chain couples TRBV5-1 to TRBJ2-5; 9 nucleotides line up with TRBD1. The junction had 6 bases not matched to a gene; V was cut back by 1 base and J by 5 bases. CDR1 is SGHRS and CDR2 is YFSETQ in the germline V gene. The CDR3 has 15 residues. CDR3 amino acids: CASSLTGGGRETQYF. In DNA, the CDR3 is TGCGCCAGCAGCTTGACAGGGGGCGGCCGGGAGACCCAGTACTTC.

This clone was counted ten times or more. This chain joins TRBV29-1 and TRBJ1-2; D might be TRBD1 (6 bases). V gave up 3 bases and J gave up 6 bases, with 17 bases separating them. The CDR3 is 14 amino acids. In germline, CDR1 is SQVTM, CDR2 ANQGSEA. This CDR3 is CSVDRQGYGNGYTF. DNA of the CDR3: TGCAGCGTTGACCGCCAGGGGTATGGGAATGGCTACACCTTC.

This chain uses TRBV2 with TRBJ2-1, with D possibly being TRBD2 (6 bases). This CDR3 has 14 residues. V lost 5 bases to trimming and J lost 4 bases, with 12 bases between them. Looked up from germline, CDR1 is SNHLY and CDR2 is FYNNEI. The DNA for the CDR3 is TGTGCCAGCAGTAACCAGGGACTTTACAATGAGCAGTTCTTC. Encoded protein: CASSNQGLYNEQFF.

The chain employs TRBV6-4 and TRBJ1-6; D possibly corresponds to TRBD1 (5 bases). Germline assignment: CDR1 MRHNA and CDR2 SNTAGT. Trimming pared 4 bases from V and 8 bases from J, leaving 15 bases between. The CDR3 is made up of 15 amino acids. The CDR3 DNA reads TGTGCCAGCAGTGTCAAGGACACTCCGGATTCACCCCTCCACTTT. It yields the protein CASSVKDTPDSPLHF.

The chain has TRBV28 and TRBJ1-6, with TRBD1 matching over 10 bases. Germline V gene data show CDR1 as MDHEN and CDR2 as SYDVKM. The J segment lost 6 bases and the V segment lost 4 bases, leaving 6 bases of the junction unmatched. There are 16 residues in the CDR3. Written as DNA, the CDR3 is TGTGCCAGCAGTTCTCAGGGACAGGGGTTTAATTCACCCCTCCACTTT. Translated, it gives CASSSQGQGFNSPLHF.

CDR3 in DNA: TGTGCCAGCAGCCAAGATAGCGGGAGGGTCACAGATACGCAGTATTTT. Translating gives CASSQDSGRVTDTQYF. The chain has TRBV4-2 and TRBJ2-3, with 11 bases that match TRBD2. J was trimmed by 2 bases and V by 0 bases; bases with no gene match: 1. CDR1 is LGHNA and CDR2 is YNFKEQ in the germline V gene. The CDR3 runs to 16 residues.